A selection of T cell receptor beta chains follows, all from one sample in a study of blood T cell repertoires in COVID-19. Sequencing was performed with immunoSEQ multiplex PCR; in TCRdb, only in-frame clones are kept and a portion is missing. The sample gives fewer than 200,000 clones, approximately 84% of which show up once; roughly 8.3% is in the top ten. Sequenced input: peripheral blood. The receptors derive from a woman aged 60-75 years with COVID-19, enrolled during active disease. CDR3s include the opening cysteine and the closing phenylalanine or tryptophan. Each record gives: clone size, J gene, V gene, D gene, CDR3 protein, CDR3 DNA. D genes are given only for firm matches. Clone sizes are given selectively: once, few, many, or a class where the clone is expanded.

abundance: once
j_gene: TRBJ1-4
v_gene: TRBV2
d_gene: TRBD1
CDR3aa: CASRKDRVDEKLFF
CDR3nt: TGTGCCAGCAGGAAGGACAGGGTCGATGAAAAACTGTTTTTT

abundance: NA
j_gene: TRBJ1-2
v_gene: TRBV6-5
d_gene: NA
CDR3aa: CASTESARRNGYTF
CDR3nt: TGTGCCAGCACGGAGTCGGCCAGAAGAAATGGCTACACCTTC

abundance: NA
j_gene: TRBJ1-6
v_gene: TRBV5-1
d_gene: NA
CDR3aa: CASSLNAASYNSPLHF
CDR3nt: TGCGCCAGCAGCTTGAATGCGGCCTCCTATAATTCACCCCTCCACTTT

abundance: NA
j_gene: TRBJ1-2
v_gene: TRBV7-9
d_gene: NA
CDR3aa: CASTTANYGYTF
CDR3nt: TGTGCCAGCACGACAGCTAACTATGGCTACACCTTC

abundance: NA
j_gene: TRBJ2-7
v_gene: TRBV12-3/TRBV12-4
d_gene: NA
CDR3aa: CASSLPSSYEQYF
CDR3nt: TGTGCCAGCAGTCTCCCTAGCTCCTACGAGCAGTACTTC

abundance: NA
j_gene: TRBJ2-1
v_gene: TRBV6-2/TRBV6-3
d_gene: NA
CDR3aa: CASSLDSYNEQFF
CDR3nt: TGTGCCAGCAGTTTAGACTCCTACAATGAGCAGTTCTTC

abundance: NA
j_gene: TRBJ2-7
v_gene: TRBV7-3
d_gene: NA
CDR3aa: CASSVQGASYEQYF
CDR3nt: TGTGCCAGCAGCGTCCAGGGCGCATCCTACGAGCAGTACTTC

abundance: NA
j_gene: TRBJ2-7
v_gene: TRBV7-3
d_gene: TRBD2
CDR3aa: CARRLGIRTSFCEQYF
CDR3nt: TGTGCCAGGAGGCTCGGAATCCGGACTAGCTTTTGCGAGCAGTACTTC

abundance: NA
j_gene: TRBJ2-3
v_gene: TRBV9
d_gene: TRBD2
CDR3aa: CASSVRGASTDTQYF
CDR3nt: TGTGCCAGCAGCGTGCGGGGGGCATCCACAGATACGCAGTATTTT

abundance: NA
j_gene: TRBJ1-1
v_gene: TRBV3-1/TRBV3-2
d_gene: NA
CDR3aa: CASSHLQVSEAFF
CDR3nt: TGTGCCAGCAGCCACCTCCAGGTCTCTGAAGCTTTCTTT

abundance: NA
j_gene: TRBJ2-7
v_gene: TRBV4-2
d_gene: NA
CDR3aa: CASSQEGGYEQYF
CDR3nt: TGTGCCAGCAGCCAAGAAGGGGGCTACGAGCAGTACTTC

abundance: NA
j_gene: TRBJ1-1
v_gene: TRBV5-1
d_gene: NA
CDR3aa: CASSLLTGNTEAFF
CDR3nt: TGCGCCAGCAGCTTACTTACAGGGAACACTGAAGCTTTCTTT

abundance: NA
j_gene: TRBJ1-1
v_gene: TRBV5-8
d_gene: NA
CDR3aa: CASSLVGGDTEAFF
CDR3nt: TGTGCCAGCAGCTTGGTTGGGGGGGACACTGAAGCTTTCTTT

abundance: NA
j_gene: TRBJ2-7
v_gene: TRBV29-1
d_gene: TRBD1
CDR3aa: CSVQGAKASPTEQYF
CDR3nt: TGCAGCGTACAGGGGGCGAAGGCTAGCCCTACCGAGCAGTACTTC

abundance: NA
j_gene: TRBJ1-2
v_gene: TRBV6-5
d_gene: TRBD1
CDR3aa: CASRFDRGVYGYTF
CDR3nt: TGTGCCAGCAGGTTCGACAGGGGGGTTTATGGCTACACCTTC

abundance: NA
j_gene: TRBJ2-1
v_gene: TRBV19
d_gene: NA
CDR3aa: CASRELWSGGKGEQFF
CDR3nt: TGTGCCAGTAGGGAGCTATGGTCAGGGGGGAAAGGCGAGCAGTTCTTC

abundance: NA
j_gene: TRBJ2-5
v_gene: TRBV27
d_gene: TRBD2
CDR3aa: CASRASGAIQETQYF
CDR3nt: TGTGCCAGCAGGGCTAGCGGGGCGATTCAAGAGACCCAGTACTTC

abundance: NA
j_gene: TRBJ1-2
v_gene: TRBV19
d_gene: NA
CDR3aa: CASMIGLGGYTF
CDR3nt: TGTGCCAGTATGATTGGATTGGGCGGCTACACCTTC